A single sample is the source of the 7 T cell receptor beta chains below, sequenced in a study of blood T cells in healthy people across ages (dated by TCRdb to about 2015). The library was built by means of 5' RACE. A second roughly 7 to 11 cycle PCR used a sample-barcoded 5' primer and a J-beta primer mix. Clones were called with MiXCR by TCRdb after fastp trimmed the public reads at Q25, and only in-frame beta chains were retained. Every distinct CDR3 protein forms one entry, paired with its most common genes and DNA. This sample is represented by roughly 1.9 million distinct CDR3 sequences; about 39% of them were singletons. The top ten clones comprise under 30% of the sample. Sequencing used blood. All receptors derive from a human donor in good health.

This clonotype came up a few times. The V call is TRBV28, the J call TRBJ1-2; 11 positions match TRBD1. Losses at the gene ends were 6 bases for V and 9 bases for J; bases not matched to a gene: 9. Germline assignment: CDR1 MDHEN and CDR2 SYDVKM. The CDR3 loop spans 14 amino acids. The CDR3 here is CASRQPGTGGRYTF. In nucleotides, the CDR3 is TGTGCCAGCAGACAACCGGGGACAGGGGGACGCTACACCTTC.

The chain combines TRBV12-5 with TRBJ2-7; D remains ambiguous. The CDR3 is 12 amino acids. V dropped 1 base and J dropped 6 bases, with 7 bases sitting between them. Germline V gene sequence: CDR1 LGHNT, CDR2 FRNRAP. Here the CDR3 reads CASGLARLEQYF. In DNA form, the CDR3 reads TGTGCTAGTGGTTTGGCGAGACTCGAGCAGTACTTC.

The rearrangement uses TRBV4-3 and TRBJ2-4; D call uncertain. The DNA end lines up better with TRBJ2-7; the J call may be wrong. CDR3 length: 15 residues. Germline CDR1 and CDR2: LGHNA and YSLEER. The CDR3 DNA reads TGCGCCAGCAGCCCCATCGTAAGTCTGGGGTACGAGCAGTACTTC. This encodes CASSPIVSLGYEQYF.

The chain combines TRBV2 with TRBJ1-4, with D hard to call. CDR3 size: 13 residues. CDR1 SNHLY and CDR2 FYNNEI come from the germline V gene. V was trimmed by 8 bases and J by 7 bases, leaving 14 bases between them. The CDR3 loop reads CASGLWVSEKLFF. CDR3 in DNA: TGTGCCAGCGGCCTTTGGGTTAGTGAAAAACTGTTTTTT. Full variable domain (outside the CDR3, taken from reference TRBV2 and TRBJ1-4): EPEVTQTPSHQVTQMGQEVILRCVPISNHLYFYWYRQILGQKVEFLVSFYNNEISEKSEIFDDQFSVERPDGSNFTLKIRSTKLEDSAMYFCASGLWVSEKLFFGSGTQLSVL.

V usage is TRBV29-1 and J usage is TRBJ1-2, with D possibly TRBD1 on 5 matching bases. Trimming cost V 6 bases and J 6 bases, with 17 bases left between them. Germline V gives CDR1 SQVTM, CDR2 ANQGSEA. The CDR3 sequence is 13 residues long. In DNA form, the CDR3 reads TGCAGCGTGAGTCGGGAGGGGCGGAATGGCTACACCTTC. Amino acid sequence: CSVSREGRNGYTF.

To note about this clonotype: One junction end does not reproduce the germline sequence, and a read error may be involved. The chain uses TRBV7-2 and TRBJ2-1, with D perhaps TRBD2 (6 bases). The CDR3 consists of 15 residues. The germline gives CDR1 SGHTA, CDR2 FQGNSA. CDR3 DNA: TGTGCCACCTCCCGGGCGGGGATCTCCTACAGTGAGCAGTTCTTC. Amino acids: CATSRAGISYSEQFF. Supplemented by reference TRBV7-2 and TRBJ2-1, the full variable domain reads GAGVSQSPSNKVTEKGKDVELRCDPISGHTALYWYRQSLGQGLEFLIYFQGNSAPDKSGLPSDRFSAERTGGSVSTLTIQRTQQEDSAVYLCATSRAGISYSEQFFGPGTRLTVL.

This clonotype was counted between two and nine times. The gene calls are TRBV10-3 and TRBJ2-1, with TRBD1 matching 10 bases. This CDR3 has 14 amino acids. Trimming removed 8 bases from V and 5 bases from J; junction bases left unmatched: 6. Germline V gene data show CDR1 as ENHRY and CDR2 as SYGVKD. The CDR3 region is CAIGDGTGDNEQFF. For the CDR3, the DNA is TGTGCCATCGGGGACGGGACAGGGGACAATGAGCAGTTCTTC.